Listed below are T cell receptor beta chains from one sample, sequenced in a study of blood T cells in healthy people across ages. TCRdb called the 5' RACE reads again in MiXCR, with one record for every CDR3 protein. Counted here are over 450,000 distinct CDR3 sequences, more than 20% occurring once; the ten biggest clones make up 8.7%. These records were also assigned to another study, of T cells of mothers and their children.

The sample taken for sequencing was blood. These receptors all stem from a boy under 18 in good health. The CDR3 runs from the conserved cysteine through the conserved F or W. A D gene is named only where the DNA matches it firmly. Clone size is shown for a subset of rows, as once, few, many or a class of expanded clone.

J gene,V gene,clone size,D gene,CDR3 protein,CDR3 DNA
TRBJ2-3,TRBV4-1,.,TRBD2,CASSQGGLAGPRGRTDTQYF,TGCGCCAGCAGCCAAGGGGGACTAGCGGGACCCAGAGGGCGCACAGATACGCAGTATTTT
TRBJ1-2,TRBV6-6,many,.,CASSSTEGSSYTF,TGTGCCAGCAGTTCGACAGAGGGTAGTAGCTACACCTTC
TRBJ2-7,TRBV5-1,few,.,CASSLRGTSSEQYF,TGCGCCAGCAGCTTGCGGGGGACAAGCAGCGAGCAGTACTTC
TRBJ1-2,TRBV7-2,.,.,CASSLTGLLYYGYTF,TGTGCCAGCAGCTTAACAGGGTTATTATACTATGGCTACACCTTC
TRBJ1-2,TRBV5-1,.,TRBD1,CASSLERAGGVYGYTF,TGCGCCAGCAGCTTGGAGCGAGCAGGGGGCGTCTATGGCTACACCTTC
TRBJ2-1,TRBV4-1,.,.,CASSLRGAREQFF,TGCGCCAGCAGCTTAAGAGGGGCGCGGGAGCAGTTCTTC
TRBJ2-5,TRBV27,.,.,CASSGRTRETQYF,TGTGCCAGCAGCGGCCGGACTCGGGAGACCCAGTACTTC
TRBJ2-7,TRBV20-1,.,TRBD2,CSAREPTSTMYYEQYF,TGCAGTGCTAGAGAACCGACTAGCACGATGTACTACGAGCAGTACTTC
TRBJ2-4,TRBV2,.,TRBD1,CASTSDRAMYF,TGTGCCAGCACCTCGGACAGGGCAATGTACTTC
TRBJ2-7,TRBV18,many,TRBD2,CASSPGLAVSSYEQYF,TGTGCCAGCTCACCCGGACTAGCGGTGAGCTCCTACGAGCAGTACTTC
TRBJ2-7,TRBV4-3,many,.,CASSQDWQPPQYF,TGCGCCAGCAGCCAAGATTGGCAGCCCCCTCAGTACTTC
TRBJ2-1,TRBV6-2/TRBV6-3,.,.,CASSYINEQFF,TGTGCCAGCAGTTATATCAATGAGCAGTTCTTC
TRBJ2-7,TRBV7-9,few,.,CASSHRTSNEQYF,TGTGCCAGCAGCCACCGGACATCTAACGAGCAGTACTTC
TRBJ2-2,TRBV28,.,.,CATNLDGANTGELFF,TGTGCCACCAACTTGGACGGCGCGAACACCGGGGAGCTGTTTTTT
TRBJ1-5,TRBV18,.,.,CASSPMVGEPQPQHF,TGTGCCAGCTCACCAATGGTGGGGGAACCCCAGCCCCAGCATTTT
TRBJ1-4,TRBV2,few,.,CASTPAPLEKLFF,TGTGCCAGCACCCCAGCCCCTCTCGAAAAACTGTTTTTT
TRBJ2-7,TRBV27,few,.,CASSLIAATSYEQYF,TGTGCCAGCAGTTTAATTGCTGCGACGTCCTACGAGCAGTACTTC
TRBJ2-2,TRBV7-8,few,.,CASSLDQGGMGGELFF,TGTGCCAGCAGCTTAGACCAGGGAGGCATGGGCGGGGAGCTGTTTTTT
TRBJ1-5,TRBV20-1,.,.,CSALGRTKTFWSNQPQHF,TGCAGTGCCCTGGGGCGGACAAAAACTTTCTGGAGCAATCAGCCCCAGCATTTT
TRBJ1-5,TRBV16,.,.,CASSHPGDQPQHF,TGTGCCAGCAGCCACCCAGGGGATCAGCCCCAGCATTTT
TRBJ1-3,TRBV10-3,.,.,CATRAVSGNTIYF,TGTGCCACCCGTGCAGTATCTGGAAACACCATATATTTT
TRBJ2-5,TRBV7-9,few,.,CASSVSWSETQYF,TGTGCCAGCAGCGTGAGTTGGTCGGAGACCCAGTACTTC
TRBJ1-1,TRBV20-1,many,TRBD1,CSARENRGTEAFF,TGCAGTGCTAGAGAAAACAGGGGAACTGAAGCTTTCTTT
TRBJ2-7,TRBV2,.,.,CATRDGSYEQYF,TGTGCCACCCGGGACGGATCCTACGAGCAGTACTTC
TRBJ2-1,TRBV4-3,few,.,CASSQEFYNEQFF,TGCGCCAGCAGCCAAGAATTCTACAATGAGCAGTTCTTC
TRBJ1-1,TRBV28,.,TRBD1,CASSPLDRGRMNTEAFF,TGTGCCAGCAGTCCCCTCGACAGGGGCCGCATGAACACTGAAGCTTTCTTT
TRBJ1-1,TRBV18,.,.,CASSPSRVGTEAFF,TGTGCCAGCTCACCCAGCAGGGTCGGCACTGAAGCTTTCTTT
TRBJ2-1,TRBV2,few,.,CASNEEAGEQFF,TGTGCCAGCAATGAAGAGGCTGGGGAGCAGTTCTTC
TRBJ1-4,TRBV14,.,.,CASSPLPAENEKLFF,TGTGCCAGCAGCCCGCTCCCGGCCGAGAATGAAAAACTGTTTTTT
TRBJ1-1,TRBV20-1,.,TRBD1,CSATKPGTGWTEAFF,TGCAGTGCTACCAAACCCGGGACAGGGTGGACTGAAGCTTTCTTT
TRBJ2-1,TRBV3-1,.,.,CASSLPRDEQHNEQFF,TGTGCCAGCAGCCTCCCCCGGGATGAACAACACAATGAGCAGTTCTTC
TRBJ2-3,TRBV6-6,many,TRBD2,CASARERGRSDTQYF,TGTGCCAGTGCGAGGGAGCGGGGGAGGTCAGATACGCAGTATTTT
TRBJ2-5,TRBV10-3,few,.,CAIRGAAQETQYF,TGTGCCATCAGGGGAGCGGCCCAAGAGACCCAGTACTTC
TRBJ2-6,TRBV7-2,few,.,CASSSGARGIKFANVLTF,TGTGCCAGCAGCTCCGGGGCACGAGGAATTAAGTTCGCCAACGTCCTGACTTTC
TRBJ2-7,TRBV6-1,few,.,CASSGSTGFFFYEQYF,TGTGCCAGCAGTGGATCGACAGGCTTTTTCTTCTACGAGCAGTACTTC
TRBJ1-3,TRBV28,.,.,CASSLRRTSGNTIHF,TGTGCCAGCAGTTTGAGGAGGACCTCTGGAAACACCATACATTTT
TRBJ2-1,TRBV15,.,TRBD2,CATSTSGLAGGEQFF,TGTGCCACCAGCACCTCGGGACTAGCCGGGGGGGAGCAGTTCTTC
TRBJ2-3,TRBV6-2/TRBV6-3,many,TRBD2,CASSYPLIGSGASTDTQYF,TGTGCCAGCAGTTACCCGCTTATCGGAAGCGGGGCGAGCACAGATACGCAGTATTTT
TRBJ2-5,TRBV20-1,.,.,CSARDPAFQETQYF,TGCAGTGCTAGAGACCCGGCCTTCCAAGAGACCCAGTACTTC
TRBJ2-5,TRBV20-1,few,.,CSATDVKETQYF,TGCAGTGCCACGGACGTCAAAGAGACCCAGTACTTC
TRBJ2-1,TRBV7-3,.,TRBD1,CASSLTFENRGNNEQFF,TGTGCCAGCAGCTTAACGTTTGAAAACAGGGGTAACAATGAGCAGTTCTTC
TRBJ2-1,TRBV5-1,.,TRBD2,CASSVIQREGRWSYNEQFF,TGCGCCAGCAGCGTAATTCAGCGGGAGGGCCGATGGTCCTACAATGAGCAGTTCTTC
TRBJ2-7,TRBV12-3/TRBV12-4,few,.,CASSIQGFNEQYF,TGTGCCAGCAGTATACAGGGCTTCAACGAGCAGTACTTC
TRBJ2-7,TRBV4-1,.,.,CASSQLAGVPWEQYF,TGCGCCAGCAGCCAATTGGCCGGGGTCCCTTGGGAGCAGTACTTC
TRBJ2-1,TRBV10-3,.,.,CAISVQNSEQFF,TGTGCCATCAGTGTGCAGAACAGTGAGCAGTTCTTC
TRBJ2-7,TRBV20-1,many,.,CSASWRGVREQYF,TGCAGTGCTAGTTGGAGGGGGGTGCGAGAGCAGTACTTC
TRBJ1-2,TRBV6-6,many,.,CASGGRGWGYGYTF,TGTGCCAGCGGGGGCAGGGGATGGGGCTATGGCTACACCTTC
TRBJ1-6,TRBV13,few,TRBD1,CASSSTGINSPLHF,TGTGCCAGCAGCTCGACAGGGATTAATTCACCCCTCCACTTT
TRBJ2-5,TRBV7-9,.,.,CASSSTRSFKETQYF,TGTGCCAGCAGCTCAACGCGCTCTTTTAAAGAGACCCAGTACTTC
TRBJ2-7,TRBV6-5,.,.,CASSYTNRPYEQYF,TGTGCCAGCAGTTACACCAACAGGCCCTACGAGCAGTACTTC
TRBJ2-2,TRBV3-1,.,.,CASSQELGDKSHTGELFF,TGTGCCAGCAGCCAAGAGTTGGGGGACAAATCGCACACCGGGGAGCTGTTTTTT
TRBJ2-5,TRBV7-2,.,TRBD2,CASSFQRGLQETQYF,TGTGCCAGCAGCTTTCAGCGGGGGTTACAAGAGACCCAGTACTTC
TRBJ1-6,TRBV5-1,.,.,CASSLSADNSPLHF,TGCGCCAGCAGCTTGTCAGCGGATAATTCACCCCTCCACTTT
TRBJ1-4,TRBV4-1,many,TRBD1,CASSLGTGEKLFF,TGCGCCAGCAGCCTCGGGACAGGTGAAAAACTGTTTTTT
TRBJ2-2,TRBV20-1,few,.,CSAATRTGELFF,TGCAGTGCTGCCACTAGAACCGGGGAGCTGTTTTTT